This entry concerns a single T cell receptor beta chain. What antigen it recognizes has not been identified. Within one base of it there is no much larger clone, and no base qualities were kept. The entry originates in a study of T cell responses to AZD1222 COVID-19 vaccine (dated by TCRdb to the early 2020s). General notes on the study: A total of about 230 trial participants underwent TCR sequencing, of whom 207 received two doses of AZD1222 and approximately 25 received two doses of the MenACWY control vaccine. Trial participants were enrolled by age into 18-55, 56-69 and 70-plus year subgroups, with around 150, 28 and 57 TCR-sequenced participants respectively.

The paper's findings and limits, for the study overall: Conclusions about previously exposed vaccinees were limited because only a handful of AZD1222 recipients were SARS-CoV-2 seropositive at baseline. The vaccine-associated CD4 TCRs covered the entire spike protein, and the dominant responses fell in regions 160-218 and 743-854. Most participants were white British and females outnumbered males, and the authors suggested that clonal diversity may have been underestimated. Reportedly, almost half of the unique spike-specific TCRs recognized epitopes lying outside the regions that are mutated in the B.1.351 and B.1.1.7 variants. Because no day 14 peak-response samples were available, the repertoires could be characterized only after the peak T cell response. In the small 56-69-year group, the increase in depth fell short of significance, most likely because of low power. A significant rise in spike-specific TCR breadth and depth was observed after two AZD1222 doses relative to day 0 and relative to MenACWY recipients.

The CDR3 contains 15 residues, cysteine and phenylalanine counted. Only the CDR3 portion is preserved as DNA: 45 bases, with reading frame beginning at the first base. CDR1 and CDR2 were assigned from the germline V gene as SGHTA and FQGTGA. The germline ends are 17 bases apart after V is trimmed by 8 bases and J by 3 bases. The CDR3 regions of human TCRbeta chains were subjected to immunosequencing. For the original study's pipeline: Repertoire TCRs were checked for matches against a reference library of SARS-CoV-2-specific TCRs that had been generated using the MIRA antigen-specificity platform. Breadth was defined as the fraction of unique TCRs that were SARS-CoV-2-associated. Depth was defined as the fraction of total T cells that were SARS-CoV-2-associated. Using the MIRA data, every spike-specific TCR was mapped to the spike region that the TCR reacted to and assigned to either a CD4 or a CD8 class. Log10-transformed breadth and depth values were compared by one-way ANOVA with Sidak's multiple comparisons tests. Not all clones reach the TCRdb copy of this immuneACCESS table, which keeps in-frame sequences only. Checked studies attribute under half of the gap to unresolved V genes and leave the rest unexplained. Clone size and V and J calls were adopted from that table, with D and trimming inferred from the DNA. The sample table lists 140,000 to 150,000 clones, 75% to 95% of them with a count of one. Jointly, the top ten make up roughly 7.1% of the sample.

The time point tag for this specimen amounts to: about 28 days (+/-7) after the second vaccine dose. The sample's treatment or condition, from its label and the paper: meningococcal conjugate vaccine given as trial control. Vaccinee samples came from UK trials COV001 and COV002, including a single-blind randomized controlled phase 2/3 trial of AZD1222 (ChAdOx1 nCoV-19) in healthy adults. For TCRbeta chain sequencing, PBMC samples were collected from trial participants at day 0 and at day 28 after the second dose. The chain links TRBV7-3 with TRBJ2-1; the D segment could be TRBD2, given 6 matching bases. This clonotype was obtained from an adult who received the MenACWY meningococcal vaccine as a control. Sequenced here: peripheral blood, sampled 28 days after the second dose of the MenACWY control vaccine. The encoded CDR3 is CASSAGLASYNEQFF. At the DNA level, the sequence is TGTGCCAGCTCCGCGGGCCTAGCGAGCTACAATGAGCAGTTCTTC. This CDR3, with the reference TRBV7-3 and TRBJ2-1 proteins standing in past its ends, gives the full variable domain GAGVSQTPSNKVTEKGKYVELRCDPISGHTALYWYRQSLGQGPEFLIYFQGTGAADDSGLPNDRFFAVRPEGSVSTLKIQRTERGDSAVYLCASSAGLASYNEQFFGPGTRLTVL.